The 24 T cell receptor beta chains in this list originate from one sample, sequenced in a study of blood T cell repertoires in COVID-19. Clones were read by immunoSEQ multiplex PCR, and TCRdb kept only the in-frame ones, dropping some. This table holds about 160,000 clones, roughly 85% found once. The specimen sequenced was peripheral blood. The receptors were gathered from a human donor with acute or convalescent COVID-19. The donor label of this sample is uncertain.

The J gene is TRBJ1-2, the V gene TRBV20-1; D may be TRBD1 (5 bases). The V gene lost 5 bases and the J gene lost 4 bases, with 8 bases spanning the gap. This CDR3 comprises 11 residues. Germline values: CDR1 DFQATT, CDR2 SNEGSKA (reference sequence). In DNA form, the CDR3 reads TGCAGTGCTCGGGGGGTCTATGGCTACACCTTC. Its protein product is CSARGVYGYTF.

CDR3 residues: CASSQGTGGYNQPQHF. CDR3 in DNA: TGCGCCAGCAGCCAAGGGACAGGGGGGTACAATCAGCCCCAGCATTTT. V usage is TRBV4-1 and J usage is TRBJ1-5; 10 bases are shared with TRBD1. Trimming at V came to 1 base and at J to 3 bases, leaving 3 bases not matched to a gene. This CDR3 has 16 residues. Germline values: CDR1 MGHRA, CDR2 YSYEKL.

V usage is TRBV7-2 and J usage is TRBJ2-5, with D possibly matching TRBD1 (5 bases). Deletions cut 4 bases from V and 1 base from J, with 10 bases between. From germline, CDR1 is SGHTA and CDR2 FQGNSA. The CDR3 contains 14 residues. The CDR3 is CASSSRTLQETQYF. CDR3 nucleotide sequence: TGTGCCAGCAGCTCGCGGACACTCCAAGAGACCCAGTACTTC.

Remarks on this clone: In the same sample, other DNA sequences code for this CDR3. The V call is TRBV19, the J call TRBJ2-7, with 7 bases fitting TRBD1. The CDR3 runs to 14 residues. After removal of 3 bases from V and 4 bases from J, the junction contained 6 bases not matched to a gene. CDR1 and CDR2 from the germline V gene are LNHDA and SQIVND (reference sequence). Written as DNA, the CDR3 is TGTGCCAGTAGTATCCCCGGGACAGAGTACGAGCAGTACTTC. This codes for CASSIPGTEYEQYF.

This clone was detected only once. The chain employs TRBV5-4 and TRBJ1-2; D perhaps matches TRBD1 (5 bases). Between the trimmed V and J ends, which lost 4 bases and 5 bases, there was a span of 21 bases. This CDR3 contains 16 residues. Germline V gives CDR1 SGHNT, CDR2 YYREEE (reference sequence). CDR3 region: CASSPAGRGEGYGYTF. The CDR3 DNA sequence: TGTGCCAGCAGCCCCGCGGGGAGGGGTGAGGGATATGGCTACACCTTC.

The chain couples TRBV27 to TRBJ2-1, with D possibly TRBD1 on 6 matching bases. This CDR3 contains 16 residues. The V end was cut by 6 bases, the J end by 8 bases, with 23 bases between. CDR1 is MNHEY and CDR2 is SMNVEV in the germline V gene (reference sequence). CDR3 in DNA: TGTGCCAGCAGCCCCGTACAGGGAACCTCCCCACATGAGCAGTTCTTC. Its protein is CASSPVQGTSPHEQFF.

V and J are TRBV2 and TRBJ2-2; possible D gene TRBD1, 5 bases. V lost 8 bases and J lost 2, with 12 bases in between. The CDR3 runs to 14 residues. Germline CDR1 is SNHLY and CDR2 is FYNNEI. The CDR3 reads CASSPGQNTGELFF. The CDR3 region has the DNA TGTGCCAGCTCCCCTGGACAAAACACCGGGGAGCTGTTTTTT.

This chain joins TRBV9 and TRBJ2-7, with TRBD1 identical over 8 bases. CDR1 and CDR2 from the germline V gene are SGDLS and YYNGEE. Trimming at V came to 3 bases and at J to 0 bases, leaving 5 bases not matched to a gene. The CDR3 is 15 residues long. CDR3 in DNA: TGTGCCAGCAGCGCGGGACAGGCCAGCTCCTACGAGCAGTACTTC. Translating it yields CASSAGQASSYEQYF.

The V gene is TRBV27, the J gene TRBJ1-5; 7 bases align to TRBD1. CDR1 and CDR2 (germline): MNHEY, SMNVEV (reference sequence). This CDR3 region has 14 residues. Trimming took 4 bases from V and 5 from J; bases not matched to a gene: 5. CDR3 bases: TGTGCCAGCAGTTCGGAGGGGGCTTATCAGCCCCAGCATTTT. Amino acids: CASSSEGAYQPQHF.

This sequence joins TRBV2 and TRBJ1-5; 9 bases match TRBD1. Germline CDR1 is SNHLY and CDR2 is FYNNEI. V shed 4 bases, J shed 9 bases, and the junction held 10 bases outside the gene matches. The CDR3 totals 15 residues. CDR3 DNA: TGTGCCAGCAGTGCCCGGACAGGGGCGGGGAGGCCCCAGCATTTT. It specifies CASSARTGAGRPQHF.

V gene TRBV18 combines with J gene TRBJ2-2; D is unclear. V lost 2 bases, J lost 0 bases, and 4 bases lay in between. CDR1 is KGHSH, CDR2 LQKENI, per germline. CDR3 length: 14 amino acids. The CDR3 sequence is CASSPAPNTGELFF. CDR3 nucleotide sequence: TGTGCCAGCTCACCAGCGCCGAACACCGGGGAGCTGTTTTTT.

V is TRBV7-2 and J is TRBJ1-3, with a possible D match to TRBD1 (5 bases). The length of the CDR3 is 16 residues. Per germline, CDR1 SGHTA and CDR2 FQGNSA. Trimming took off 5 bases at V and 0 bases at J, with 14 bases between the two ends. CDR3 nucleotides: TGTGCCAGCAGCCCGCTACAGGCTTCCTCTGGAAACACCATATATTTT. This sequence encodes CASSPLQASSGNTIYF.

The chain couples TRBV19 to TRBJ1-2; no clear D gene. This CDR3 has 18 residues. Between the trimmed V and J ends, which lost 0 bases and 1 base, there was a span of 18 bases. In germline, CDR1 is LNHDA, CDR2 SQIVND (reference sequence). The DNA for the CDR3 is TGTGCCAGTAGTATAGATGGTAGAGGCGTAGGGAGTAACTATGGCTACACCTTC. This gives the protein CASSIDGRGVGSNYGYTF.

The chain employs TRBV15 and TRBJ1-4, with D unresolved. From germline, CDR1 is LNHNV and CDR2 YYDKDF (reference sequence). The CDR3 loop spans 16 amino acids. The V end was cut by 0 bases, the J end by 7 bases, with 15 bases between. The CDR3 protein is CATSRDRRGYGEKLFF. In nucleotides, the CDR3 is TGTGCCACCAGCAGAGATCGGCGGGGTTATGGTGAAAAACTGTTTTTT. Variable domain in full (rest from reference TRBV15 and TRBJ1-4): DAMVIQNPRYQVTQFGKPVTLSCSQTLNHNVMYWYQQKSSQAPKLLFHYYDKDFNNEADTPDNFQSRRPNTSFCFLDIRSPGLGDTAMYLCATSRDRRGYGEKLFFGSGTQLSVL.

The chain combines TRBV7-3 with TRBJ1-1, with 7 bases matching TRBD1. Trimming cost V 5 bases and J 4 bases; bases outside gene matches: 7. Germline values: CDR1 SGHTA, CDR2 FQGTGA. The CDR3 runs 14 residues. CDR3 sequence reads: CASSSRGSGTEAFF. CDR3 sequence (DNA): TGTGCCAGCAGCAGCAGGGGGTCGGGCACTGAAGCTTTCTTT.

In this sample, this clone turned up a few times. The chain recombines TRBV21-1 with TRBJ2-3; the table gives TRBD1 as D, unverified against the DNA. TRBV21-1 is flagged as a pseudogene. This CDR3 is 17 amino acids long. CDR3 residues: CASSKDEGARFTDTQYF. The CDR3 coding sequence is TGTGCCAGCAGCAAAGATGAGGGGGCGAGATTCACAGATACGCAGTATTTT.

The chain employs TRBV7-2 and TRBJ2-5, with TRBD2 as a possible D gene (7 bases). V was trimmed by 2 bases and J by 1 base, leaving 14 bases between them. Germline CDR1 SGHTA, CDR2 FQGNSA. The CDR3 length is 16 residues. As DNA, the CDR3 is TGTGCCAGCAGCTTACTTGGCGGGGGCCTCCAAGAGACCCAGTACTTC. Its translation is CASSLLGGGLQETQYF.

This clone is a singleton in its sample. V and J are TRBV7-8 and TRBJ1-3, with TRBD1 as a possible D gene (5 bases). Trimming took off 5 bases at V and 4 bases at J, with 15 bases between the two ends. The CDR3 loop spans 15 amino acids. Looked up from germline, CDR1 is SGHVS and CDR2 is FQNEAQ. The CDR3 DNA follows: TGTGCCAGCAGCACACAAACAGGAGCCGGAAACACCATATATTTT. This translates into CASSTQTGAGNTIYF.

The chain combines TRBV7-2 with TRBJ1-5, with D perhaps matching TRBD1 (5 bases). Germline V gives CDR1 SGHTA, CDR2 FQGNSA. The CDR3 loop spans 15 amino acids. Between the trimmed V and J ends, which lost 6 bases and 0 bases, there was a span of 12 bases. The CDR3 sequence is CASRPPGNSNQPQHF. CDR3 coding DNA: TGTGCCAGCAGGCCCCCAGGGAATAGCAATCAGCCCCAGCATTTT.

The genes are TRBV5-1 and TRBJ2-5, with D possibly TRBD1 on 7 matching bases. This CDR3 region has 16 residues. Germline V CDR1 and CDR2: SGHRS, YFSETQ. V dropped 1 base and J dropped 3 bases, with 16 bases sitting between them. CDR3 DNA: TGCGCCAGCAGCTTGAGACAGGGAGGAGGGGAAGAGACCCAGTACTTC. It codes for CASSLRQGGGEETQYF.

This clone was observed a handful of times. The chain recombines TRBV6-5 with TRBJ1-6, with a weak D call TRBD1 (5 bases). The CDR3 has 16 amino acids. The V gene's germline CDR1 is MNHEY and CDR2 SVGAGI. Trimming took 4 bases from V and 7 from J, leaving 17 bases between them. CDR3 residues: CASSSPGRRVNSPLHF. The CDR3 DNA follows: TGTGCCAGCAGTTCCCCCGGACGCAGGGTGAATTCACCCCTCCACTTT.

This chain uses TRBV28 with TRBJ1-2; D not certain. Trimming stripped 5 bases from V and 8 bases from J, with 15 bases between. The CDR3 has 13 amino acids. Germline CDR1 reads MDHEN; CDR2 reads SYDVKM. CDR3 nucleotide sequence: TGTGCCAGCAGTCCGACGCTCGACTCGGGCTACACCTTC. The encoded protein is CASSPTLDSGYTF.

V and J are TRBV5-1 and TRBJ2-1; TRBD2 agrees at 11 bases. The CDR3 loop spans 17 amino acids. Per germline, CDR1 SGHRS and CDR2 YFSETQ. J was trimmed by 2 bases and V by 0 bases; bases with no gene match: 4. The CDR3 bases are TGCGCCAGCAGCTTGGGGTCTAGCGGGGGGACCTACAATGAGCAGTTCTTC. This translates into CASSLGSSGGTYNEQFF.

The chain uses TRBV2 and TRBJ1-1; D gene ambiguous. This CDR3 is built from 14 residues. Trimming shortened V by 7 bases and J by 0 bases, and 12 bases separated the two germline ends. CDR1 and CDR2 (germline): SNHLY, FYNNEI. This chain's CDR3 is CASTPDSMNTEAFF. In nucleotides, the CDR3 is TGTGCCAGCACCCCGGACTCGATGAACACTGAAGCTTTCTTT.